This entry concerns a single TCR beta chain. The read ends 3 residues before the CDR3 terminus; that terminus is restored from the germline J gene. The CDR3 extends over 14 amino acids. Trimming took 0 bases from V and 5 from J, leaving 11 bases between them. The V gene's germline CDR1 is GTSNPN and CDR2 SVGIG (reference sequence). This record belongs to a study of T cells in women clearing cervical HPV infection. The repertoire was sequenced with immunoSEQ multiplex PCR; TCRdb's copy has only in-frame clones and lacks some. The sample has under 20,000 clones. This clonotype originated in a woman aged 18-70 years with a cervical HPV16 infection that either progressed to CIN3+ or cleared (not recorded which). The material sequenced was blood buffy coat. The V call is TRBV30, the J call TRBJ2-1; possibly TRBD2 for D (6 bases). The CDR3 DNA, read in part, is TGTGCCTGGAGTGTAGGAGGGGCGGACAATGAG. It is translated as CAWSVGGADNE. The whole CDR3 reads CAWSVGGADNEQFF.